The entry below describes one TCR beta chain. Its antigen is still unknown. This entry comes from a study of monozygotic twins with inflammatory bowel disease. Study-wide results and limits: Part of the variability in patient repertoires may have come from differing immunosuppressive treatments. TCRbeta diversity (inverse Simpson) was lower in IBD patients than in healthy co-twins. A single strong clonotype or signal linked to IBD was not supported.

This CDR3 is built from 14 residues. Looked up from germline, CDR1 is KGHSH and CDR2 is LQKENI. Template switching appended UMIs that held a 6-nucleotide sample barcode. TCRdb reprocessed the 5' RACE reads, with one entry per CDR3 protein and no DNA. The sample yields 300,000 to 400,000 distinct CDR3 sequences, of which the top ten take up around 2%. The genes are TRBV18 and TRBJ1-4. The TCR was taken from a human donor with ulcerative colitis or Crohn's disease, or a healthy co-twin of an affected twin (not recorded which). Sequenced: blood. The CDR3 sequence is CASSPDLSTEKLFF.